The present entry profiles one T cell receptor (beta chain) with its context. This clone's antigen is unknown. No base-level quality is on record; no much larger clone is a single base apart. One collaborating source in Seattle enrolled patients during active infection and followed them longitudinally through the course of disease. Collaborating institutions collected whole blood in K2EDTA tubes following their own protocols. For TCRbeta analysis, collaborators shipped samples in one of three forms: frozen whole blood, isolated PBMCs, or DNA extracted from either of those sample types. The data belong to a study of blood T cell repertoires in COVID-19 (dated by TCRdb to the early 2020s). Study-wide context: The collaborator samples originated in the United States, Italy and Spain and spanned the acute and convalescent phases of COVID-19. Subjects who had been exposed to COVID-19, were actively infected with it, or had recovered from it provided the deeply sampled blood TCRbeta repertoires that made up the dataset. The samples were drawn from the first 160 participants of the ongoing ImmuneRACE study and from 1,200 or so subjects provided by 6 global collaborators. The repertoires were released in a freely available public database intended as a resource for research on the immune response to SARS-CoV-2. Nearly every sample came with metadata listing a de-identified subject ID, COVID-19 status, age in years and sex. Where available, HLA class I and class II types were taken from metadata supplied by the sample provider and were not determined by assay-based typing. The material from the prospective study consisted of cDNA or gDNA derived from T cells, B-cell-depleted T cells, or PBMCs.

The V end loses 0 bases and the J end loses 2 bases, and a stretch of 12 bases separates them. Reading the germline V gene gives CDR1 SGHRS and CDR2 YFSETQ. Counted from cysteine to phenylalanine, this CDR3 has 16 amino acids. The entry retains the CDR3 DNA only, 48 bases that are in frame from base 1. Broader findings and caveats from the paper: Clinical and demographic metadata were provided uncurated, with the amount varying by source and participant.

The immunoSEQ Assay, a bias-controlled multiplex PCR, was used to amplify TCRbeta CDR3 regions from genomic DNA. Per the source publication's procedure: The number of nucleated cells in each sample was estimated from the amplification of reference gene primers within the assay. To quantify the absolute abundance of each unique TCRbeta CDR3 rearrangement, sequence reads were collapsed and filtered. Productive Simpson clonality was computed per sample as the square root of Simpson's diversity index over productive rearrangements. As stored in TCRdb, this immuneACCESS dataset retains in-frame rearrangements with V and J assigned. A fraction of the clones does not appear; measured against another copy, unresolved V genes explain less than half of the discrepancy, and the remainder lacks a known reason. From that table come the V and J calls and clone size; the DNA was used to work out D and trimming. A total of roughly 150,000 clones appear in this sample, around 85% of them only once. The ten largest clones represent about 8.1% of the sample.

The material sequenced was peripheral blood. The source of this sequence is a woman at least 80 years old with COVID-19, enrolled during active disease. Here the chain combines TRBV5-1 and TRBJ1-3; the D gene cannot be named for sure. This receptor carries the CDR3 CASSLVAITTGNTIYF. The DNA sequence is as follows: TGCGCCAGCAGCTTGGTTGCCATTACAACTGGAAACACCATATATTTT.